A selection of T cell receptor beta chains follows, all from one sample in a study of lymphopenia after photon versus proton radiotherapy. Here immunoSEQ multiplex PCR was the method, and the copy in TCRdb shows in-frame clones only, minus some. The repertoire includes 50,000 to 70,000 clones, about 90% of them detected once, and 9.5% to 15% sits in the top ten. Sequences were derived from peripheral blood, sampled from a patient treated with proton-based radiotherapy. The receptors come from a man older than 75 with esophageal cancer. Both conserved end residues are part of each CDR3. The D gene is left open where the match is weak. Only part of the rows carry a size: once, few, many, or a class if the clone is expanded.

TRBJ2-3,TRBV28,TRBD2,.,TGTGCCAGCAGTGTGACTAGCGGGGGGTGGGATACGCAGTATTTT,CASSVTSGGWDTQYF
TRBJ1-2,TRBV2,TRBD1,.,TGTGCCACCCTCGGTATCCGGGACAGCTATGGCTACACCTTC,CATLGIRDSYGYTF
TRBJ1-4,TRBV18,.,.,TGTGCCAGCTCACAGGGGAGAGGTGAAAAACTGTTTTTT,CASSQGRGEKLFF
TRBJ1-1,TRBV5-1,TRBD1,.,TGCGCCAGCGCAGGGACAGGGAGTATGAACACTGAAGCTTTCTTT,CASAGTGSMNTEAFF
TRBJ1-1,TRBV27,.,.,TGTGCCAGCAGTCCCGGACGGGTGAACACTGAAGCTTTCTTT,CASSPGRVNTEAFF
TRBJ2-2,TRBV29-1,TRBD2,.,TGCAGCGCACAATTGACTAGCTGGGTCGGGGAGCTGTTTTTT,CSAQLTSWVGELFF
TRBJ1-4,TRBV29-1,TRBD1,.,TGCAGCGCAACAGGGGGGACTAATGAAAAACTGTTTTTT,CSATGGTNEKLFF
TRBJ2-1,TRBV10-3,.,.,TGTGCCATGGGACTCTCGGGCAATGAGCAGTTCTTC,CAMGLSGNEQFF
TRBJ1-1,TRBV2,TRBD1,.,TGTGCCAGCAGCAGACAGGGTTTTGGCACTGAAGCTTTCTTT,CASSRQGFGTEAFF
TRBJ2-4,TRBV6-5,.,.,TGTGCCAGCAGTTACGGGCAGGGCAAAAACATTCAGTACTTC,CASSYGQGKNIQYF
TRBJ2-1,TRBV2,TRBD1,.,TGTGCCAGCAGCGGACAGGGGAGGGATGAGCAGTTCTTC,CASSGQGRDEQFF
TRBJ2-3,TRBV5-5,.,.,TGTGCCAGCAGCTTCAGGGCCGGGGCAGATACGCAGTATTTT,CASSFRAGADTQYF
TRBJ1-3,TRBV11-2,.,few,TGTGCCAGCAGCTTAGGTTGGGGACAAAGAAACACCATATATTTT,CASSLGWGQRNTIYF
TRBJ1-4,TRBV4-1,TRBD1,few,TGCGCCAGCAGCCCCGGGACAGGGTTTGCTAATGAAAAACTGTTTTTT,CASSPGTGFANEKLFF
TRBJ1-2,TRBV5-1,TRBD1,.,TGCGCCAGCAGCTTCTTTCAGGGACAGAATAACTATGGCTACACCTTC,CASSFFQGQNNYGYTF
TRBJ2-3,TRBV9,TRBD2,.,TGTGCCAGCAGCAGGACTAGCGGGGGTATAGATACGCAGTATTTT,CASSRTSGGIDTQYF
TRBJ2-4,TRBV11-1,TRBD1,once,TGTGCCAGCAGCAGTTCCCAGACAGGGCGGAACATTCAGTACTTC,CASSSSQTGRNIQYF
TRBJ2-1,TRBV5-4,.,.,TGTGCCAGCAGCTCCCCTGGGCGCAGCTCCTACAATGAGCAGTTCTTC,CASSSPGRSSYNEQFF
TRBJ1-1,TRBV5-1,TRBD1,once,TGCGCCAGCAACTGGCAGGGGGTCGCGAACACTGAAGCTTTCTTT,CASNWQGVANTEAFF
TRBJ2-1,TRBV7-2,TRBD1,.,TGTGCCAGCAGCTTAAGACAGGGCCCGATGAGCGGTGAGCAGTTCTTC,CASSLRQGPMSGEQFF
TRBJ1-5,TRBV4-1,TRBD1,few,TGCGCCAGCAGCATGCAGGGAACAGGGGATCAGCCCCAGCATTTT,CASSMQGTGDQPQHF
TRBJ1-1,TRBV6-1,.,.,TGTGCCAGCAGTGATCGAGGACGAAACACTGAAGCTTTCTTT,CASSDRGRNTEAFF
TRBJ1-2,TRBV19,.,.,TGTGCCAGCACACGGGCTAACTATGGCTACACCTTC,CASTRANYGYTF
TRBJ2-4,TRBV7-2,.,.,TGTGCCAGCAGCTTAGGGGCAGGGTCCCAAAACATTCAGTACTTC,CASSLGAGSQNIQYF
TRBJ1-5,TRBV6-6,.,.,TGTGCCAGCAGTTCCAATCAGCCCCAGCATTTT,CASSSNQPQHF
TRBJ2-3,TRBV21-1,.,.,TGTGCCAGCAGCAAATACGGGAAGTTCCCAGATACGCAGTATTTT,CASSKYGKFPDTQYF
TRBJ2-5,TRBV5-1,.,.,TGCGCCAGCAGGAAGGAGGTCCAGGGGTATCGGGAGACCCAGTACTTC,CASRKEVQGYRETQYF
TRBJ1-2,TRBV21-1,.,.,TGTGCCCCCTCGACAGGTCATGGCTACACCTTC,CAPSTGHGYTF
TRBJ2-1,TRBV4-2,.,.,TGTGCCAGCAGCCAAGGACTAGAATTCTACAATGAGCAGTTCTTC,CASSQGLEFYNEQFF
TRBJ2-2,TRBV5-1,TRBD1,once,TGCGCCAGCAGTGGGGACAGAACCACCGGGGAGCTGTTTTTT,CASSGDRTTGELFF
TRBJ1-6,TRBV4-3,.,.,TGCGCCAGCAGCCAAGAACTGTTTTCACCCCTCCACTTT,CASSQELFSPLHF
TRBJ2-5,TRBV10-1,.,.,TGCGCCAGCAGTGAGTCTTCGGGGACTGAGACCCAGTACTTC,CASSESSGTETQYF
TRBJ2-3,TRBV12-5,TRBD1,.,TGTGCTAGTGGTTTGCGACAGGGTACAGATACGCAGTATTTT,CASGLRQGTDTQYF
TRBJ2-6,TRBV7-2,.,.,TGTGCCAGCAGCTTCCAGTCCCACTCTGGGGCCAACGTCCTGACTTTC,CASSFQSHSGANVLTF
TRBJ1-5,TRBV4-3,.,once,TGCGCCAGCAGCCAAGATGGAAGGTCCAATCAGCCCCAGCATTTT,CASSQDGRSNQPQHF
TRBJ2-7,TRBV9,.,.,TGTGCCAGCAGCGTAAGTGAGTATGGGCATTACGAGCAGTACTTC,CASSVSEYGHYEQYF
TRBJ1-4,TRBV5-1,TRBD1,few,TGCGCCAGCAGAGGGGGGACAGGGGATGAAAAACTGTTTTTT,CASRGGTGDEKLFF
TRBJ1-4,TRBV15,.,.,TGTGCCACCAGCAAAGGTCTTAATGAAAAACTGTTTTTT,CATSKGLNEKLFF
TRBJ2-5,TRBV9,.,once,TGTGCCAGCAGCGCCACAGGGTACCTAGAGACCCAGTACTTC,CASSATGYLETQYF
TRBJ2-1,TRBV29-1,.,few,TGCAGCGTTGATGAGGTACGAGGAAATGAGCAGTTCTTC,CSVDEVRGNEQFF
TRBJ1-2,TRBV28,.,.,TGTGCCAGCAGTTCAGGGGTACACTATGGCTACACCTTC,CASSSGVHYGYTF
TRBJ1-4,TRBV5-1,TRBD1,.,TGCGCCAGCAGCCTTCAGGGGGGAGATGAAAAACTGTTTTTT,CASSLQGGDEKLFF
TRBJ1-6,TRBV5-6,TRBD1,few,TGTGCCAGCAGCCCGGACAGGGCCCTCTCACCCCTCCACTTT,CASSPDRALSPLHF
TRBJ2-1,TRBV19,TRBD2,.,TGTGCCAGCACTAGCGGGGGGGCCTCTTCCAATGAGCAGTTCTTC,CASTSGGASSNEQFF
TRBJ2-5,TRBV28,.,.,TGTGCCAGCAGTCCTGGAGGACAGAAAGAGACCCAGTACTTC,CASSPGGQKETQYF
TRBJ2-7,TRBV6-5,TRBD2,.,TGTGCCAGCAGCGAGCGGGAGGGCTTCCACGAGCAGTACTTC,CASSEREGFHEQYF
TRBJ2-3,TRBV19,TRBD2,.,TGTGCCAGTAGACTGACTAGCGGGAGGCTCGATACGCAGTATTTT,CASRLTSGRLDTQYF
TRBJ2-3,TRBV27,.,.,TGTGCCAGCAGCAGTCGGGAAGGAGATACGCAGTATTTT,CASSSREGDTQYF
TRBJ2-7,TRBV2,.,.,TGTGCCAGCAGGTTTGTTGCCAGACCTTACGAGCAGTACTTC,CASRFVARPYEQYF
TRBJ2-7,TRBV30,TRBD1,.,TGTGCCTGGAGCCGCCCCGGGACAGGGGGGCTCGAGCAGTACTTC,CAWSRPGTGGLEQYF
TRBJ1-4,TRBV5-1,.,.,TGCGCCAGCAGCTTGGGATTGGCGGATGAAAAACTGTTTTTT,CASSLGLADEKLFF
TRBJ2-2,TRBV5-4,TRBD1,once,TGTGCCAGCAGCATACAGGGGGTGAACACCGGGGAGCTGTTTTTT,CASSIQGVNTGELFF
TRBJ1-2,TRBV14,.,.,TGTGCCAGCAGCCGGACCCAGGGTTCGTGGGGCTACACCTTC,CASSRTQGSWGYTF
TRBJ1-5,TRBV6-4,.,.,TGTGCCAGCAGTGCCTCCGGCGGGATCAATCAGCCCCAGCATTTT,CASSASGGINQPQHF
TRBJ2-3,TRBV29-1,TRBD2,.,TGCAGCGCCCGTAGCGGGACATCGGGGGGCACGCAGTATTTT,CSARSGTSGGTQYF